This T cell receptor (beta chain) was profiled in a study of T cells in localized non-small cell lung cancer (dated by TCRdb to about 2020). Regarding the research as a whole: The study examined T cell repertoires in a few hundred patients with early-stage NSCLC and compared tumors with uninvolved tumor-adjacent lungs. The cohort was made up of some 240 treatment-naive NSCLC patients whose localized lung tumors had been resected. NSCLC patients had a mean age of approximately 70 years, and more than 120 were male and nearly 110 female. The paper as a whole reports these results and caveats: The highest T cell clonality was observed in uninvolved tumor-adjacent lung, where clonality exceeded that of tumor, suggesting that antigenic responses were more focused in uninvolved tumor-adjacent lung. Of the top 100 tumor clones, a median of 57 were detected in paired uninvolved adjacent lung; around 30 were also among that lung's top 100. Because of the exploratory design, TCR variables were selected using unadjusted p-values without false-discovery rate correction. Because multi-region sequencing of the tumors was not done, intratumor heterogeneity could not be ruled out. Higher blood T cell density associated with longer overall survival, while higher adjacent-lung clonality associated with shorter survival.

TCR beta CDR3 regions were sequenced from DNA using the immunoSEQ Assay. The source study handled its data this way. To compute T cell density, TCR beta template counts were normalized to usable DNA, which was estimated by amplifying housekeeping genes. The preseqR package was used to estimate richness by extrapolating to 400,000 templates for PBMC samples and to 120,000 templates for tissue samples. Clonality was calculated as one minus Pielou's evenness. Tissue-enriched TCRs were identified through differential abundance testing performed on productive amino-acid clonotypes, with a minimum total count of 5 and an alpha of 0.1. The Jaccard Index and the Morisita Overlap Index were used to measure how much the repertoires overlapped between compartments. GLIPH grouped TCR beta CDR3s together with public tetramer-defined viral CDR3s, and a viral motif had to include at least three viral sequences and show V-gene enrichment. TCRdb stores this immuneACCESS table with in-frame sequences only. Part of the clones is absent; in the studies checked, under half of the shortfall reflects unresolved V genes, and no reason is known for the rest. V and J calls and clone size are given by that table; D and trimming were obtained from the DNA. This sample has more than 45,000 clones in its table, and around 86% of those were observed once. The ten top clones hold over 15% of the sample.

This clone was detected only a few times. The clone's antigen remains unknown. No much larger clone exists at a distance of one base, and base qualities are not known. At diagnosis, tumor, uninvolved tumor-adjacent lung and peripheral blood were collected and then preserved as a mix of FFPE and fresh-frozen material. Blood samples were analyzed as peripheral blood mononuclear cells for TCR repertoire profiling. CDR3 length: 16 amino acids, cysteine to phenylalanine. The CDR3 DNA has 48 bases and is translated from base 1. V is pruned by 4 bases and J by 6 bases, leaving 12 bases of the junction without a gene match.

This sequence was found in a male donor at least 60 years old with stage III squamous cell lung carcinoma. This material consisted of peripheral blood, taken before any cancer treatment. The sequence is built from TRBV23-1 and TRBJ1-2; 9 bases in the middle match TRBD1. TRBV23-1 is known as an ORF, though its function is uncertain. The encoded CDR3 is CASSRRRDRVSHGYTF. The sequence in DNA is TGCGCCAGCAGTCGACGCCGGGACAGGGTCTCCCATGGCTACACCTTC.